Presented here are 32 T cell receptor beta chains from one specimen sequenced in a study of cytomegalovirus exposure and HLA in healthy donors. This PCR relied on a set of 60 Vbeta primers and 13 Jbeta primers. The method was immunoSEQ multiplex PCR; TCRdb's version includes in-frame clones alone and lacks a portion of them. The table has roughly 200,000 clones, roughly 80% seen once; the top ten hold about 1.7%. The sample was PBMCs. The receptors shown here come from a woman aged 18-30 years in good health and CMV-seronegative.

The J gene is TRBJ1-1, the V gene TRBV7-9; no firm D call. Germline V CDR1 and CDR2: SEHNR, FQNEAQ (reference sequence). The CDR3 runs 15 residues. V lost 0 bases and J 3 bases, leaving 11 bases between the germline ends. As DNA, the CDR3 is TGTGCCAGCAGCTTAGCACGGGAATCGGACACTGAAGCTTTCTTT. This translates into CASSLARESDTEAFF.

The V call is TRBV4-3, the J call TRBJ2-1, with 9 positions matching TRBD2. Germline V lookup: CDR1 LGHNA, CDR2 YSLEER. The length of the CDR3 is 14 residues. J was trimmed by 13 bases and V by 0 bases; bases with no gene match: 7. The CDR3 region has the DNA TGCGCCAGCAGCCAAGAACCGGAAGCGGGAGGTCAGTTCTTC. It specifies CASSQEPEAGGQFF.

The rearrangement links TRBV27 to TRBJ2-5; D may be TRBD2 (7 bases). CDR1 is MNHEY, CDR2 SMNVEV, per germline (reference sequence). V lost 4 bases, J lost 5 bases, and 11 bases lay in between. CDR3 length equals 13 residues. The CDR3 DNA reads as TGTGCCAGCAGTTACAGGGAGGGGGAGACCCAGTACTTC. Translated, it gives CASSYREGETQYF.

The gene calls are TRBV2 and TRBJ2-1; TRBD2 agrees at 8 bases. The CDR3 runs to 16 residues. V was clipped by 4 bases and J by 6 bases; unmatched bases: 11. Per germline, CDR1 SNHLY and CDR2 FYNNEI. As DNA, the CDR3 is TGTGCCAGCAGTGTTATTGCGGGAGGTCCCACCAATGAGCAGTTCTTC. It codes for CASSVIAGGPTNEQFF.

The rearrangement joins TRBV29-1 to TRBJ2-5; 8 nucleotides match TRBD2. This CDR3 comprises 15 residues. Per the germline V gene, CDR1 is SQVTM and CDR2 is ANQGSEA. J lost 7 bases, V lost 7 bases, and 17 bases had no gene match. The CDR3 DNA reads TGCAGCGCGGGGGGGTCGTACGGGCCAGGAGCGACCCAGTACTTC. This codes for CSAGGSYGPGATQYF.

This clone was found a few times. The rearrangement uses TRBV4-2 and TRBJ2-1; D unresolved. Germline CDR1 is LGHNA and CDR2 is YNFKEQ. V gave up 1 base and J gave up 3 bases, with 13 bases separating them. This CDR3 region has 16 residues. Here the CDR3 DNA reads TGTGCCAGCAGCCAAGTGGGTAGCAGATACTACAATGAGCAGTTCTTC. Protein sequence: CASSQVGSRYYNEQFF.

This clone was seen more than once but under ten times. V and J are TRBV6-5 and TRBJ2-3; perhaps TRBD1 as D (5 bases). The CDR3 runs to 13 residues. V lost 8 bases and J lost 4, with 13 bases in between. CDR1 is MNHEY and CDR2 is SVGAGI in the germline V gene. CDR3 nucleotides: TGTGCCAGCCGGCAGGTAGGGGCAGATACGCAGTATTTT. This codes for CASRQVGADTQYF.

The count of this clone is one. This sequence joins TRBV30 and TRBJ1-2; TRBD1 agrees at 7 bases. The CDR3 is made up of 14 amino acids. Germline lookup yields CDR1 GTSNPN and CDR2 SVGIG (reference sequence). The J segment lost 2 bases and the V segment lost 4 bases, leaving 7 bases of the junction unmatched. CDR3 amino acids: CAWTGGLMNYGYTF. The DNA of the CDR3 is TGTGCCTGGACAGGGGGGTTAATGAACTATGGCTACACCTTC.

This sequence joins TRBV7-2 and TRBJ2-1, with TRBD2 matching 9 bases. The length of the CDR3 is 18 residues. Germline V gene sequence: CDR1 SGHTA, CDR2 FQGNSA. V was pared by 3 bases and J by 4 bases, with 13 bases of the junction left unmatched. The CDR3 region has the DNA TGTGCCAGCAGCTTGGTGTATCGAGCGGGAGGTACTTACAATGAGCAGTTCTTC. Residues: CASSLVYRAGGTYNEQFF.

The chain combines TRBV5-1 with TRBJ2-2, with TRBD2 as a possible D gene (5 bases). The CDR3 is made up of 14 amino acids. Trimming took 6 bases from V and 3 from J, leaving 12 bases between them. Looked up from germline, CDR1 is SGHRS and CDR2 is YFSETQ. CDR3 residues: CASTEDPYTGELFF. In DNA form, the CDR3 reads TGCGCCAGCACGGAGGATCCTTACACCGGGGAGCTGTTTTTT.

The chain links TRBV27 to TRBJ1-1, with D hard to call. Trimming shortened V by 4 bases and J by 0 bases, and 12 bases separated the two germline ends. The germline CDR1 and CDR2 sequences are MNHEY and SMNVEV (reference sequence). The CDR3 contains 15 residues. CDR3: CASSYELPMNTEAFF. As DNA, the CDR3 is TGTGCCAGCAGTTATGAGCTTCCCATGAACACTGAAGCTTTCTTT.

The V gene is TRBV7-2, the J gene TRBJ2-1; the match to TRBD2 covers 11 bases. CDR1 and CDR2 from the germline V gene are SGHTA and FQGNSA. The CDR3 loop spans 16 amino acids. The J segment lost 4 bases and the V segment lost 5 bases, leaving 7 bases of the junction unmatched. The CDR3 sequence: CASSAQLAGGYNEQFF. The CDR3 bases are TGTGCCAGCAGCGCGCAGCTAGCGGGAGGTTACAATGAGCAGTTCTTC. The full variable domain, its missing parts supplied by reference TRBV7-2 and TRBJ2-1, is GAGVSQSPSNKVTEKGKDVELRCDPISGHTALYWYRQSLGQGLEFLIYFQGNSAPDKSGLPSDRFSAERTGGSVSTLTIQRTQQEDSAVYLCASSAQLAGGYNEQFFGPGTRLTVL.

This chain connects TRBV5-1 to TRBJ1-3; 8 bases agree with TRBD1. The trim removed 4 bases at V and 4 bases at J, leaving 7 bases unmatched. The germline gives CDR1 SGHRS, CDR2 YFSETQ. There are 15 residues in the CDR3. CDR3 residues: CASSPGQAQGNTIYF. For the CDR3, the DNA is TGCGCCAGCAGCCCGGGACAGGCGCAGGGAAACACCATATATTTT.

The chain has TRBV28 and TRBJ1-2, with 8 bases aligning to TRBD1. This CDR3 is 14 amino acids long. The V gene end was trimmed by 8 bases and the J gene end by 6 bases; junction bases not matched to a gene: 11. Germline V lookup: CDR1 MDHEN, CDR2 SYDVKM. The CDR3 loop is CASADRGRVDGYTF. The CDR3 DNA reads TGTGCCAGCGCCGACAGGGGTCGAGTGGATGGCTACACCTTC.

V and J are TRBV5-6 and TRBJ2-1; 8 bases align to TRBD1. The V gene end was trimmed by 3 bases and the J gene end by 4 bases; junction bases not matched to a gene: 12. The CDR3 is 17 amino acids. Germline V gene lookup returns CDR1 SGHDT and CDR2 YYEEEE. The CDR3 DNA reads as TGTGCCAGCAGCTCCTCCGGACAGGGCATTATATACAATGAGCAGTTCTTC. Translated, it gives CASSSSGQGIIYNEQFF.

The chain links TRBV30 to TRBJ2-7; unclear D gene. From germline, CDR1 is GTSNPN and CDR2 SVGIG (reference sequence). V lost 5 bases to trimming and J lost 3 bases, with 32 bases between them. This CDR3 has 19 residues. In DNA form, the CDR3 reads TGTGCCTGGGACGAAACCGGAACATTCTCTGCGGATGTCGTCTACGAGCAGTACTTC. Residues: CAWDETGTFSADVVYEQYF.

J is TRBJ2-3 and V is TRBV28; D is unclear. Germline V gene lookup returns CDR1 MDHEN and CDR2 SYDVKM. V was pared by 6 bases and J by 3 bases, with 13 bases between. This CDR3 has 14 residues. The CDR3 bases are TGTGCCAGCAGCCGAACGGCGGCGACAGATACGCAGTATTTT. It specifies CASSRTAATDTQYF.

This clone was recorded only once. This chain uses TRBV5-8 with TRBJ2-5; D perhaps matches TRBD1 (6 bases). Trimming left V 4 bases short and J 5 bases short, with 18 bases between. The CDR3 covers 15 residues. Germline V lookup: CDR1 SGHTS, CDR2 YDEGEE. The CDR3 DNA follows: TGTGCCAGCAGCGCGACCCCCGACAGGTTGGAGACCCAGTACTTC. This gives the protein CASSATPDRLETQYF.

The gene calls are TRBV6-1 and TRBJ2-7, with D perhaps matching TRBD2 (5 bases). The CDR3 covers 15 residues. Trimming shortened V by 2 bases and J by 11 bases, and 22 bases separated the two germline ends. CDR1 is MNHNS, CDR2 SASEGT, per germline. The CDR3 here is CASSEPGNGRGVEYV. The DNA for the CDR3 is TGTGCCAGCAGTGAACCCGGGAACGGCCGTGGGGTGGAGTACGTC.

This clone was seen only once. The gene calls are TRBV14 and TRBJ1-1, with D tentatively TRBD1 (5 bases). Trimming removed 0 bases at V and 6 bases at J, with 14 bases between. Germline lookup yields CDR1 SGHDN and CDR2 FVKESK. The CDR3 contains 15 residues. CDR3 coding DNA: TGTGCCAGCAGCCAAGACAGGGTTGTTCGCTCTGAAGCTTTCTTT. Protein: CASSQDRVVRSEAFF.

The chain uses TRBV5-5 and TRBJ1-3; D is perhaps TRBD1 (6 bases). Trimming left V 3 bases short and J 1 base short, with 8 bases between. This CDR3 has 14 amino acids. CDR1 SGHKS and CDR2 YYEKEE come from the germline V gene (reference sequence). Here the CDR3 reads CASSSGTSGNTIYF. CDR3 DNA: TGTGCCAGCAGCTCCGGGACATCTGGAAACACCATATATTTT.

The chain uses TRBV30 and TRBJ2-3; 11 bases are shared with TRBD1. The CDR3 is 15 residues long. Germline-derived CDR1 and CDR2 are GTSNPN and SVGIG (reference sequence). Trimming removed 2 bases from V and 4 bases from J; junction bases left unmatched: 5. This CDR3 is CAWSRDRGLADTQYF. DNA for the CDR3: TGTGCCTGGAGTAGGGACAGGGGGTTAGCAGATACGCAGTATTTT.

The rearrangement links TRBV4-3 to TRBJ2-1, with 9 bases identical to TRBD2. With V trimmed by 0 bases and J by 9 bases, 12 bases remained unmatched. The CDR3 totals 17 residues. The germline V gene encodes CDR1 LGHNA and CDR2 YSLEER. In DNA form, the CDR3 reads TGCGCCAGCAGCCAAGATCGGGATCTAGCGGGAAGTGGTGAGCAGTTCTTC. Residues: CASSQDRDLAGSGEQFF.

CDR3 sequence (DNA): TGCGCCAGCAGCCAAGATATGACTCTCCGCTGGGGCTACACCTTC. The encoded protein is CASSQDMTLRWGYTF. The chain employs TRBV4-1 and TRBJ1-2; no reliable D call. Trimming shortened V by 0 bases and J by 8 bases, and 16 bases separated the two germline ends. CDR1 is MGHRA, CDR2 YSYEKL, per germline. The CDR3 loop spans 15 amino acids.

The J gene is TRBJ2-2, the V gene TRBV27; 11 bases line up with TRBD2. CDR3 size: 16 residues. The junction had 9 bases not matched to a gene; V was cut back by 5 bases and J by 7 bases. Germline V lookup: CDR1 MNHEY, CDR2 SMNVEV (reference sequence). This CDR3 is CASSTRTSGSLGELFF. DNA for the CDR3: TGTGCCAGCAGTACCCGGACTAGCGGGTCCCTCGGGGAGCTGTTTTTT.

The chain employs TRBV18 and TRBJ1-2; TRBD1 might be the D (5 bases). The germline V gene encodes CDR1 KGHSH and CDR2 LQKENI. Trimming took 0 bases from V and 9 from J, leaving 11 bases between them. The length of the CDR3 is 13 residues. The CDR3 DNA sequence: TGTGCCAGCTCACCACCTAAGGGGATCAGCTACACCTTC. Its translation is CASSPPKGISYTF.

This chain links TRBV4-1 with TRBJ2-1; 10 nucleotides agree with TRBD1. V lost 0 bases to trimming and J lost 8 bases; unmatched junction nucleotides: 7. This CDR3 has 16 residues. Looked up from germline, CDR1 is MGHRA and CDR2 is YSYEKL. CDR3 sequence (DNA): TGCGCCAGCAGCCAAGACGGGACAGGGGATTCCCATGAGCAGTTCTTC. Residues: CASSQDGTGDSHEQFF.

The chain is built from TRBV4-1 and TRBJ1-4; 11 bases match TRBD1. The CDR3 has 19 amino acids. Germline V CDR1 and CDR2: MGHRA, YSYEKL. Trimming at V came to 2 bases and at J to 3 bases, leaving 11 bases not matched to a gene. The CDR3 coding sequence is TGCGCCAGCAGCCAAAATCCGGGGGGACAGGGGGTGCCTAATGAAAAACTGTTTTTT. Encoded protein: CASSQNPGGQGVPNEKLFF.

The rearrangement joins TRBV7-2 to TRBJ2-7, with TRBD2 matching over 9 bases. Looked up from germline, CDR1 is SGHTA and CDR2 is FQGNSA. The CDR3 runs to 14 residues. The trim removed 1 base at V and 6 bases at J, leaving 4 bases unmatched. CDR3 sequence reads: CASSLEASGIEQYV. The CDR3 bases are TGTGCCAGCAGCTTAGAGGCTAGCGGGATCGAGCAGTACGTC.

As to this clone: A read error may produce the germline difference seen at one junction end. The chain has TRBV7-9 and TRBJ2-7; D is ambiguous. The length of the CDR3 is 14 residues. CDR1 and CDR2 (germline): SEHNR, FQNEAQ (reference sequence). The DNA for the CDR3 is TGTTCCAGCAGCGATGGCGGATCCTCCTACGAGCAGTACTTC. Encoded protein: CSSSDGGSSYEQYF. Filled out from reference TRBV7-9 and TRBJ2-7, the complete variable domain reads DTGVSQNPRHKITKRGQNVTFRCDPISEHNRLYWYRQTLGQGPEFLTYFQNEAQLEKSRLLSDRFSAERPKGSFSTLEIQRTEQGDSAMYLCSSSDGGSSYEQYFGPGTRLTVT.

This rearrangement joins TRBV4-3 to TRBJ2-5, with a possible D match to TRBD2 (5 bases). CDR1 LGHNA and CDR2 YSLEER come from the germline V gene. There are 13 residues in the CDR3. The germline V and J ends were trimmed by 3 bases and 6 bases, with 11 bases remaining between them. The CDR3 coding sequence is TGCGCCAGCAGCCAGGGCCTCGGGAAGACCCAGTACTTC. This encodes CASSQGLGKTQYF.

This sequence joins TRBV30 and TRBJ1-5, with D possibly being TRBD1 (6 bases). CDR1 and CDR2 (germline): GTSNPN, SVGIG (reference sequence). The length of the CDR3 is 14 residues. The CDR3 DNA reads TGTGCACCCACAGGGCCGAATAGCAATCAGCCCCAGCATTTT. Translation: CAPTGPNSNQPQHF.